The TCR beta chain under discussion was sequenced for a study of T cells after yellow fever vaccination. On the study more broadly: Preparing low-cell-number fractions relied on SMART-Seq v4 Ultra Low Input.

Study results and caveats: A weaker but faster secondary response was observed, peaking on day 5 versus 15. Post-booster samples contained most primary-vaccination clones (around 95% CD4, about 90% CD8).

TCRdb fed the 5' RACE reads into MiXCR, producing one record per CDR3 protein. The table lists about 430,000 distinct CDR3 sequences, 15% to 20% of them singletons. This CDR3 has 14 amino acids. The germline CDR1 and CDR2 sequences are SEHNR and FQNEAQ (reference sequence). V gave up 0 bases and J gave up 6 bases; unmatched junction bases: 3. This clonotype was observed a few times. Antigen unknown. Sequenced material: PBMCs, taken before the yellow fever booster vaccination. This chain connects TRBV7-9 to TRBJ1-2; 8 bases agree with TRBD1. The TCR comes from a man aged 18 to 30 who received the YFV17D yellow fever vaccine. CDR3: CASSLAQGQDGYTF. For the CDR3, the DNA is TGTGCCAGCAGCTTAGCACAGGGACAGGATGGCTACACCTTC.